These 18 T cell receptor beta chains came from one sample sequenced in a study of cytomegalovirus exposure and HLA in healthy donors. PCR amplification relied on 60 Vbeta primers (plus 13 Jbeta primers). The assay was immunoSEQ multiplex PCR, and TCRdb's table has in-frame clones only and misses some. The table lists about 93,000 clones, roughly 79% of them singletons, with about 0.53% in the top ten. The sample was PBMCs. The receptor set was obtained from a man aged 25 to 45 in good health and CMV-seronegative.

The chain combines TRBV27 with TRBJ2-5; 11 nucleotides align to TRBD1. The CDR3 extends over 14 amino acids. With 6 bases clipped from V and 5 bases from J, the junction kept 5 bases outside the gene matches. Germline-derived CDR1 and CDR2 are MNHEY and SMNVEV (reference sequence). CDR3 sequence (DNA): TGTGCCAGCAGCACGGGACAGGGGGGGGAGACCCAGTACTTC. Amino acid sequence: CASSTGQGGETQYF.

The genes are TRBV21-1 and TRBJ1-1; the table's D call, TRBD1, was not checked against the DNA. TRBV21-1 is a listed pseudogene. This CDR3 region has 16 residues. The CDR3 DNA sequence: TGTGCCAGCAGCAAAGTTGAGCATAGGGGTGGCACTGAAGCTTTCTTT. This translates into CASSKVEHRGGTEAFF.

CDR3 coding DNA: TGTGCCAGCAGTGAAGACCCTACCCGACTAGCGGGAGGGCCGGATACGCAGTATTTT. Amino acid sequence: CASSEDPTRLAGGPDTQYF. The chain links TRBV6-1 to TRBJ2-3, with TRBD2 matching 14 bases. The germline gives CDR1 MNHNS, CDR2 SASEGT. The length of the CDR3 is 19 residues. V dropped 1 base and J dropped 6; count of bases not matched to a gene: 12.

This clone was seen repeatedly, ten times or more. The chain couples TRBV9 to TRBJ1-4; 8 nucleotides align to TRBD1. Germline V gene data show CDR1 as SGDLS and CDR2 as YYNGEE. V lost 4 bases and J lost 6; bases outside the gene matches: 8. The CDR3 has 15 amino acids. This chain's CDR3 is CASSSQTGDHEKLFF. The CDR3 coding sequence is TGTGCCAGCAGCTCTCAGACAGGGGATCATGAAAAACTGTTTTTT.

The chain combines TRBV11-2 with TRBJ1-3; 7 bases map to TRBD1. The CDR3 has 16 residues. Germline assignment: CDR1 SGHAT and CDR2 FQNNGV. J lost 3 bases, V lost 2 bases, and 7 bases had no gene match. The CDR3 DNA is TGTGCCAGCAGCTTAAGATTAGGGGACAGTGGAAACACCATATATTTT. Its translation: CASSLRLGDSGNTIYF.

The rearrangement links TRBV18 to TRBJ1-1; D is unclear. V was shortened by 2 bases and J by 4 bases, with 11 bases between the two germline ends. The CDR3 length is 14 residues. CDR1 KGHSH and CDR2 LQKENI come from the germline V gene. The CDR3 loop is CASSPIEGSTEAFF. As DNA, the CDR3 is TGTGCCAGCTCACCAATTGAGGGCAGCACTGAAGCTTTCTTT.

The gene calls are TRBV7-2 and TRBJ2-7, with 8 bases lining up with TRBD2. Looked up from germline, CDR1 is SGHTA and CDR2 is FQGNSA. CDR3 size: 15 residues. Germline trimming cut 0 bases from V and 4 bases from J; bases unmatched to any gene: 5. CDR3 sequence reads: CASSLAPGGRYEQYV. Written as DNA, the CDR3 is TGTGCCAGCAGCTTAGCACCGGGAGGGCGGTACGAGCAGTACGTC.

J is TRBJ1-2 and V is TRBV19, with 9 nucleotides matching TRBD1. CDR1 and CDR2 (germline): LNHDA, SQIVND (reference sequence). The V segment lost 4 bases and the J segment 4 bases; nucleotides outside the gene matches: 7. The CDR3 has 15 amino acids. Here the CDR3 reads CASSRRDREIYGYTF. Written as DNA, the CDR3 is TGTGCCAGTAGTAGGCGGGACAGGGAAATCTATGGCTACACCTTC.

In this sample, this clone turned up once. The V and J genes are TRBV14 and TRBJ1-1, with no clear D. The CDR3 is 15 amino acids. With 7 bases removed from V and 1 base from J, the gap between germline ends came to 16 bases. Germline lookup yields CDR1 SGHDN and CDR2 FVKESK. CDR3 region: CASIKIATGNTEAFF. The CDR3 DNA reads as TGTGCCAGCATCAAGATAGCCACGGGGAACACTGAAGCTTTCTTT.

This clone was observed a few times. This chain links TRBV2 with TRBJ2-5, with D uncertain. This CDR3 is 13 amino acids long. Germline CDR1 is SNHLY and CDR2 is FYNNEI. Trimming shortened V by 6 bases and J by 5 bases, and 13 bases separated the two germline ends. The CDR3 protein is CASSEKYGETQYF. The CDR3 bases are TGTGCCAGCAGCGAAAAATACGGGGAGACCCAGTACTTC.

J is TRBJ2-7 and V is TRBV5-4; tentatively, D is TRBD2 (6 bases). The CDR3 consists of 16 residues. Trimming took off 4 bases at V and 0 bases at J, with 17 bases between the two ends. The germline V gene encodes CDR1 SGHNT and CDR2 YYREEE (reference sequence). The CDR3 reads CASSQSGGVHSYEQYF. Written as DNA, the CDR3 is TGTGCCAGCAGCCAATCCGGGGGAGTCCACTCCTACGAGCAGTACTTC.

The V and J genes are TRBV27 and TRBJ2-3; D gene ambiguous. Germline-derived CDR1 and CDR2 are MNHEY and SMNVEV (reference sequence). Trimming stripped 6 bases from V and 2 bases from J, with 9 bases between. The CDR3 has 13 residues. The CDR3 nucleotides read TGTGCCAGCAGGTGGCTTGACACAGATACGCAGTATTTT. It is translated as CASRWLDTDTQYF.

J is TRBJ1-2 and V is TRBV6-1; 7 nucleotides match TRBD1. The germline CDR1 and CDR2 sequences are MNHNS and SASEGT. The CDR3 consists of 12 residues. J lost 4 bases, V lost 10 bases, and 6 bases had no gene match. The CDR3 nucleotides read TGTGCCACTAGAGGGACAGTCTATGGCTACACCTTC. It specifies CATRGTVYGYTF.

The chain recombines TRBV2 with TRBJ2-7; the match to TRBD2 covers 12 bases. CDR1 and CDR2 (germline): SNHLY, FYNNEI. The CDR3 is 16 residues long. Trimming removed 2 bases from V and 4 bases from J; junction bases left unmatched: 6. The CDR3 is CASSEPGLAGVYEQYF. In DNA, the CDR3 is TGTGCCAGCAGTGAACCGGGACTAGCGGGTGTATACGAGCAGTACTTC.

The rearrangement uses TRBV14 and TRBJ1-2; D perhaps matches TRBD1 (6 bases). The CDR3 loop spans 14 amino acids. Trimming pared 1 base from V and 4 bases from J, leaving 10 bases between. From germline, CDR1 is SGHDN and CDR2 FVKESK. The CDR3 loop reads CASSQGGGSYGYTF. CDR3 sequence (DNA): TGTGCCAGCAGCCAAGGTGGGGGCAGCTATGGCTACACCTTC.

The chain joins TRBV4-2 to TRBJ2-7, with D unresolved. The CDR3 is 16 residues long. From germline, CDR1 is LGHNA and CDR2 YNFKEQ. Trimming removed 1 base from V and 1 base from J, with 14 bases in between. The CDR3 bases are TGTGCCAGCAGCCAAGTGTGGCGGCCCACTTCCTACGAGCAGTACTTC. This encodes CASSQVWRPTSYEQYF.

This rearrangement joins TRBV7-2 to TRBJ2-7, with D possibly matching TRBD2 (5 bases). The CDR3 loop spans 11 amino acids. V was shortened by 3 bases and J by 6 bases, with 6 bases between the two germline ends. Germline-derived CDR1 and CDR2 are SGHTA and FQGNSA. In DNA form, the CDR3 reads TGTGCCAGCAGCTTCGGGGTCGAGCAGTACTTC. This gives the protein CASSFGVEQYF.

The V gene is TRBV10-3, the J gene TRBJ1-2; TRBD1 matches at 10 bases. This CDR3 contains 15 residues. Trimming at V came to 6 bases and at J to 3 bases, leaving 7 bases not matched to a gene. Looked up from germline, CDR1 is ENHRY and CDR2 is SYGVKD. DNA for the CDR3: TGTGCCATCAGACGACAGGGGGCGCGAGACTATGGCTACACCTTC. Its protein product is CAIRRQGARDYGYTF.